Listed below are T cell receptor beta chains from one sample, sequenced in a study of cytomegalovirus exposure and HLA in healthy donors. The assay was immunoSEQ multiplex PCR, and TCRdb's table has in-frame clones only and misses some. The sample lists about 120,000 clones, about 86% seen once, with 3.5% to 4.5% in the top ten. Sequenced sample: PBMCs. The receptors were gathered from a woman in her twenties or thirties in good health and CMV-seronegative. Both conserved end residues are part of each CDR3. D genes are given only for firm matches. The size field is filled for only some rows; it gives once, few, many or a size class.

TRBV6-1	TRBD2	15	TRBJ2-1	-	TGTGCCAGCATCCCACTAGCGGGAGGCTACAATGAGCAGTTCTTC	CASIPLAGGYNEQFF
TRBV27	TRBD1	14	TRBJ2-7	-	TGTGCCAGCACCTCAAGGGGGCCCCGCTACGAGCAGTACTTC	CASTSRGPRYEQYF
TRBV15	TRBD1	15	TRBJ2-7	few	TGTGCCACCAGCAGAGAACAGGGGGCCTCTTACGAGCAGTACTTC	CATSREQGASYEQYF
TRBV7-2	-	14	TRBJ2-7	-	TGTGCCAGCAGCTTAACTGGACCTAGCTCCGAGCAGTACTTC	CASSLTGPSSEQYF
TRBV2	-	16	TRBJ2-7	-	TGTGCCAGCAGTGGTGGTAGCGATCCCCTGGCCTACGAGCAGTACTTC	CASSGGSDPLAYEQYF
TRBV2	-	13	TRBJ2-7	once	TGTGCCAGCAGTGATTGGACTTCCTACGAGCAGTACTTC	CASSDWTSYEQYF
TRBV9	-	13	TRBJ2-7	-	TGTGCCAGCGGGGAAGGGGAGGACTACGAGCAGTACTTC	CASGEGEDYEQYF
TRBV5-1	-	16	TRBJ2-7	-	TGCGCCAGCAGCTTGGGGGACGCCCGGCGGGGTAACGAGCAGTACTTC	CASSLGDARRGNEQYF
TRBV4-1	TRBD2	18	TRBJ2-7	-	TGCGCCAGCAGCCAAGATCTAAGGGGAGGCGGGAGCGCCTACGAGCAGTACTTC	CASSQDLRGGGSAYEQYF
TRBV28	TRBD1	15	TRBJ1-2	once	TGTGCCAGCAGCCCGCGGGAACAGGGGATAAGTGGCTACACCTTC	CASSPREQGISGYTF
TRBV7-9	-	15	TRBJ2-7	-	TGTGCCAGCAGCTTAGCAGGAGGTCTTTCCTACGAGCAGTACTTC	CASSLAGGLSYEQYF
TRBV7-9	-	15	TRBJ2-3	-	TGTGCCAGCAGCCAACAGCGGCTCGAGACAGATACGCAGTATTTT	CASSQQRLETDTQYF
TRBV5-8	-	15	TRBJ2-5	-	TGTGCCAGCAGCTTGGCACGGGGTTCCCAAGAGACCCAGTACTTC	CASSLARGSQETQYF
TRBV5-4	TRBD2	15	TRBJ2-7	-	TGTGCCAGCAGCTCTAGCGGGAGAGTCACCTACGAGCAGTACTTC	CASSSSGRVTYEQYF
TRBV7-2	TRBD2	20	TRBJ2-7	-	TGTGCCAGCAGCTTAGCATTGTGGACTAGCGGGAAATCCCCTCCCTACGAGCAGTACTTC	CASSLALWTSGKSPPYEQYF
TRBV27	-	13	TRBJ2-3	-	TGTGCCAGCAACCGCCCAGGGACAGATACGCAGTATTTT	CASNRPGTDTQYF
TRBV7-2	TRBD2	15	TRBJ2-7	-	TGTGCCAGCAGCTCCCAAAGCGGGAGGGGGTACGAGCAGTACTTC	CASSSQSGRGYEQYF
TRBV10-2	-	12	TRBJ1-2	-	TGCGCCAGCAGTGACAGTAACTATGGCTACACCTTC	CASSDSNYGYTF
TRBV10-3	TRBD2	15	TRBJ2-1	-	TGTGCCATCAGTGAGCCGGGACTAGCAGCGTATGAGCAGTTCTTC	CAISEPGLAAYEQFF
TRBV6-5	-	15	TRBJ1-6	-	TGTGCCAGCAGTCTTATAGTACAGGGCGGTTCACCCCTCCACTTT	CASSLIVQGGSPLHF
TRBV6-1	-	14	TRBJ1-1	-	TGTGCCAGCAGTTCAGCTCAGGGGTACTCTGAAGCTTTCTTT	CASSSAQGYSEAFF
TRBV14	TRBD1	14	TRBJ1-4	-	TGTGCCAGCAGCCCTAGGACAGGGAGTGAAAAACTGTTTTTT	CASSPRTGSEKLFF
TRBV7-3	-	13	TRBJ2-3	-	TGTGCCAGCAGCGCCTACTCGCCTGATACGCAGTATTTT	CASSAYSPDTQYF
TRBV19	-	12	TRBJ1-2	-	TGTGCCAGTAGTATAGGAGGGAGTGGCTACACCTTC	CASSIGGSGYTF
TRBV19	-	13	TRBJ2-7	-	TGTGCCAGTAGTATAGTAGCATCCTACGAGCAGTACTTC	CASSIVASYEQYF
TRBV6-1	-	15	TRBJ2-1	-	TGTGCCAGCAGTGGGGGACAAGGCACCTACAATGAGCAGTTCTTC	CASSGGQGTYNEQFF
TRBV21-1	-	16	TRBJ2-7	-	TGTGCCAGCAGCATCCCCGGGACAGGGTTCTCCTACGAGCAGTACTTC	CASSIPGTGFSYEQYF
TRBV28	TRBD2	17	TRBJ2-1	-	TGTGCCATATCCGGGACTAGCGGGAGGAGCTCCTACAATGAGCAGTTCTTC	CAISGTSGRSSYNEQFF
TRBV19	TRBD1	14	TRBJ2-3	-	TGTGCCAGTAGCCCGACAGGGGCAAAAGATACGCAGTATTTT	CASSPTGAKDTQYF
TRBV30	-	13	TRBJ1-1	-	TGTGCCTGGAGGGGAGGGCCCAACACTGAAGCTTTCTTT	CAWRGGPNTEAFF
TRBV19	-	12	TRBJ2-1	once	TGTGCCAGTAGTATTCAGGGAAGGGAGCAGTTCTTC	CASSIQGREQFF
TRBV29-1	-	13	TRBJ2-7	-	TGCAGCGTTGAATCTCAGGGGACCTACGAGCAGTACTTC	CSVESQGTYEQYF
TRBV7-9	TRBD1	16	TRBJ1-1	-	TGTTCCAGCAGGGGGGGGGCAGGCCTACCGAACACTGAAGCTTTCTTT	CSSRGGAGLPNTEAFF
TRBV4-3	TRBD1	13	TRBJ1-4	few	TGCGCCAGCGGGGACAGGGCAAACGAAAAACTGTTTTTT	CASGDRANEKLFF
TRBV6-1	-	13	TRBJ1-5	-	TGTGCCAGCAGTGAAACAGGGAACGCAGCCCAGCATTTT	CASSETGNAAQHF
TRBV13	-	14	TRBJ2-7	-	TGTGCCAGCAGCAGAACTAGGCCGACCTACGAGCAGTACTTC	CASSRTRPTYEQYF
TRBV28	-	12	TRBJ2-3	once	TGTGCCAGCAGCCCTGGCTCGGATACGCAGTATTTT	CASSPGSDTQYF
TRBV12-5	-	13	TRBJ2-7	-	TGTGCTAGTGGTTTGAACAGAACCTACGAGCAGTACTTC	CASGLNRTYEQYF
TRBV30	-	11	TRBJ2-7	-	TGTGCCTGGAGTGTGGGGGCCGAGCAGTACTTC	CAWSVGAEQYF
TRBV28	-	19	TRBJ2-3	-	TGTGCCAGCAGTCCCCCCCGGGTGGGGTATACAGGACCCACAGATACGCAGTATTTT	CASSPPRVGYTGPTDTQYF
TRBV28	-	16	TRBJ1-6	-	TGTGCCAGCAGTTCAACCACAGGGAGTAACAATTCACCCCTCCACTTT	CASSSTTGSNNSPLHF
TRBV9	-	16	TRBJ2-1	-	TGTGCCAGCAGCACCAGAGTCGGTCAGGGCTACGGTGAGCAGTTCTTC	CASSTRVGQGYGEQFF
TRBV10-2	-	15	TRBJ1-5	-	TGCGCCAGCAGTGAGTCGGGGCTTACCGTTGGGCCCCAGCATTTT	CASSESGLTVGPQHF
TRBV5-1	-	16	TRBJ2-2	-	TGCGCCAGCAGCTTGGAACGGGGTGTGAACACCGGGGAGCTGTTTTTT	CASSLERGVNTGELFF
TRBV5-1	-	14	TRBJ1-2	-	TGCGCCAGCAGCGGGTCCGAAGGGGGAAGTGGCTACACCTTC	CASSGSEGGSGYTF
TRBV19	TRBD2	16	TRBJ2-7	-	TGTGCCAGTAGTATCCGCCCGAGCGGGAACTCCTACGAGCAGTACTTC	CASSIRPSGNSYEQYF
TRBV7-9	-	16	TRBJ2-3	-	TGTGCCAGCAGCCCAAGGAGCGGCCCTAGCACAGATACGCAGTATTTT	CASSPRSGPSTDTQYF